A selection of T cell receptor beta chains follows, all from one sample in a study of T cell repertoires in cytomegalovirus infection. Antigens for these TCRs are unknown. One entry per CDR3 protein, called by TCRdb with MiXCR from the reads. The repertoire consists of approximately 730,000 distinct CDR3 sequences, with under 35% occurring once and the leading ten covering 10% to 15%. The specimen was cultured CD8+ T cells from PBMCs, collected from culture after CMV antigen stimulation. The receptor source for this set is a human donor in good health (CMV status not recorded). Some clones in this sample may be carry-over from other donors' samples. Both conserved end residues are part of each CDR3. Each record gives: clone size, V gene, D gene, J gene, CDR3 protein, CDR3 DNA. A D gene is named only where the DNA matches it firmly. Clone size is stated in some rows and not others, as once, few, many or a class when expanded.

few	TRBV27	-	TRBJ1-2	CASSLRPPLNILNYGYTF	TGTGCCAGCAGTTTACGGCCTCCGTTGAACATACTCAACTATGGCTACACCTTC
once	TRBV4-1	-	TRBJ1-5	CASSRVQNSNQPQHF	TGCGCCAGCAGCCGGGTACAGAATAGCAATCAGCCCCAGCATTTT
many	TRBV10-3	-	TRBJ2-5	CAISESGQQETQYF	TGTGCCATCAGTGAGTCGGGGCAGCAAGAGACCCAGTACTTC
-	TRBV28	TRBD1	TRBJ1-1	CASSRLGRTGFMNTEAFF	TGTGCCAGCAGCCGCCTGGGACGGACAGGGTTCATGAACACTGAAGCTTTCTTT
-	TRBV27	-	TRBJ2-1	CASIGGASYNEQFF	TGTGCCAGCATTGGGGGCGCGTCCTACAATGAGCAGTTCTTC
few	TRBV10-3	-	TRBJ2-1	CAISGAPAVKQFF	TGTGCCATCAGCGGGGCCCCGGCTGTAAAGCAGTTCTTC
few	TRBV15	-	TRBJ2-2	CATSRPANTGELFF	TGTGCCACCAGCAGACCGGCGAACACCGGGGAGCTGTTTTTT
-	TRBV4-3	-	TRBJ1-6	CASSQDSAGSSSPLHF	TGCGCCAGCAGCCAAGACTCGGCAGGGTCCAGCTCACCCCTCCACTTT
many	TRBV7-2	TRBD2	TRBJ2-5	CASSLGTSGWYQETQYF	TGTGCCAGCAGCTTAGGAACTAGCGGTTGGTACCAAGAGACCCAGTACTTC
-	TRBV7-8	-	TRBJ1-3	CASSSQPQDSGNTIYF	TGTGCCAGCAGCTCCCAGCCACAGGACTCTGGAAACACCATATATTTT
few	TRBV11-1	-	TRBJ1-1	CASSLTQAYTEAFF	TGTGCCAGCAGCTTAACTCAGGCCTACACTGAAGCTTTCTTT
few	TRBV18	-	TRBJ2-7	CASSPLDSGIRWSYEQYF	TGTGCCAGCTCACCTTTGGACAGCGGCATAAGGTGGTCCTACGAGCAGTACTTC
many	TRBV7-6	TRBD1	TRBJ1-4	CASSPGTGNTLGAPNEKLFF	TGTGCCAGCAGCCCCGGGACAGGGAATACTTTGGGTGCCCCCAATGAAAAACTGTTTTTT
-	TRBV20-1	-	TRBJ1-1	CSAHGTEAFF	TGCAGTGCCCACGGGACTGAAGCTTTCTTT
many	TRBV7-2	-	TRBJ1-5	CASSLDSVNQPQHF	TGTGCCAGCAGCCTAGACAGTGTCAATCAGCCCCAGCATTTT
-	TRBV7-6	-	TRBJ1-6	CASSRSTGNSPLHF	TGTGCCAGCAGCAGGTCGACGGGTAATTCACCCCTCCACTTT
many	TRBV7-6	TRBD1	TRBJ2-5	CASSLDRSQETQYF	TGTGCCAGCAGCCTGGACAGGAGCCAAGAGACCCAGTACTTC
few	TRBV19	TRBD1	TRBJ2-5	CASSPPLFRTGVGQETQYF	TGTGCCAGTAGTCCACCCCTCTTTCGGACAGGGGTGGGGCAAGAGACCCAGTACTTC
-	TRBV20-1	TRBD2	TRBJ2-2	CSASQKRGLGELFF	TGCAGTGCTAGTCAGAAGCGGGGCCTAGGGGAGCTGTTTTTT
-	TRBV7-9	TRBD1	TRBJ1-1	CASSKGQGVEAFF	TGTGCCAGCAGCAAAGGACAGGGGGTTGAAGCTTTCTTT
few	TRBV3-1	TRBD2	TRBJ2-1	CASSPTSGVFNEQFF	TGTGCCAGCAGCCCGACTAGCGGGGTCTTTAATGAGCAGTTCTTC
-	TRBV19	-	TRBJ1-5	CASSIALRATSQPQHF	TGTGCCAGTAGTATCGCATTACGGGCCACCTCTCAGCCCCAGCATTTT
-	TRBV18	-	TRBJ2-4	CASSPDIHRLTKNIQYF	TGTGCCAGCTCTCCCGACATACACAGACTAACCAAAAACATTCAGTACTTC
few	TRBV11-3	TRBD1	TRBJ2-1	CASSSYRGLNNEQFF	TGTGCCAGCAGCTCCTACAGGGGGCTGAACAATGAGCAGTTCTTC
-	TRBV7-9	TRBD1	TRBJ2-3	CASRFQGALTDTQYF	TGTGCCAGCAGATTCCAGGGGGCGCTCACAGATACGCAGTATTTT
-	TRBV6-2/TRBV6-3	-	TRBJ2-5	CASSYSSIQETQYF	TGTGCCAGCAGTTACTCCAGCATACAAGAGACCCAGTACTTC
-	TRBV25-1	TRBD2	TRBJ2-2	CASSGSSGATRRELFF	TGTGCCAGCAGTGGGTCTAGCGGGGCCACAAGGCGGGAGCTGTTTTTT
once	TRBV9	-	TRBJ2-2	CASSVDGRGLTGELFF	TGTGCCAGCAGCGTAGATGGACGGGGCCTCACCGGGGAGCTGTTTTTT
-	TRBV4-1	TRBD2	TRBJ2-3	CATSRLAGDSTDTQYF	TGCGCCACCAGCAGACTAGCGGGGGATAGCACAGATACGCAGTATTTT
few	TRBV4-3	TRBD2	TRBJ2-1	CASSPWGSGDNEQFF	TGCGCCAGCAGCCCCTGGGGTAGCGGGGACAATGAGCAGTTCTTC
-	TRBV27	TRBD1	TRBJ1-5	CASSYGQGDQPQHF	TGTGCCAGCAGCTACGGACAGGGGGATCAGCCCCAGCATTTT
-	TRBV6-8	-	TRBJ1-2	CASSKTVAGHYGYTF	TGTGCCAGCAGTAAGACAGTGGCCGGCCACTATGGCTACACCTTC
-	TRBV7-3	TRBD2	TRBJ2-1	CASSLNPTSGGHNEQFF	TGTGCCAGCAGCTTAAACCCGACTAGCGGGGGCCACAATGAGCAGTTCTTC
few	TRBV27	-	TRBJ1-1	CASSLSSHWVTEAFF	TGTGCCAGCAGTTTGAGTTCTCATTGGGTCACTGAAGCTTTCTTT
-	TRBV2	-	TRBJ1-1	CASGGTGTTEAFF	TGTGCCAGCGGGGGAACAGGAACCACTGAAGCTTTCTTT
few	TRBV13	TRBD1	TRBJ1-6	CASSPGTGASPLHF	TGTGCCAGCAGCCCCGGGACAGGGGCCTCACCCCTCCACTTT
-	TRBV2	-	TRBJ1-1	CASTGWGTEAFF	TGTGCCAGCACCGGATGGGGCACTGAAGCTTTCTTT
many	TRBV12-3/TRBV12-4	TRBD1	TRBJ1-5	CASSTGVHQPQHF	TGTGCCAGCAGTACAGGGGTCCATCAGCCCCAGCATTTT
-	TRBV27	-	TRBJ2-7	CASSFSEKQYF	TGTGCCAGCAGTTTTTCGGAGAAGCAGTACTTC
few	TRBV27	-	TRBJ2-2	CASQSLQGSGELFF	TGTGCCAGCCAGTCTCTTCAGGGCTCCGGGGAGCTGTTTTTT